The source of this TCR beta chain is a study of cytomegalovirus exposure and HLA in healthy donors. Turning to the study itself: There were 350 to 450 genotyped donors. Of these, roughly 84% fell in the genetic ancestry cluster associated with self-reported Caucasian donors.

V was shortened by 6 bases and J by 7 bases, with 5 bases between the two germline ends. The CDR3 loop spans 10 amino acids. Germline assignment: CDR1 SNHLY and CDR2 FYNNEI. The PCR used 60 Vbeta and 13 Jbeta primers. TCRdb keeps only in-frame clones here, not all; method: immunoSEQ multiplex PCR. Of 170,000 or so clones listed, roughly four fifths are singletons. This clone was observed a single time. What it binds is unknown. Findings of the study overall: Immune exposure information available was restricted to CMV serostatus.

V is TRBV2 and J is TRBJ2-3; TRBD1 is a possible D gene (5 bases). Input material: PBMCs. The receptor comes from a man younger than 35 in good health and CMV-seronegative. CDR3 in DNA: TGTGCCAGCAGGGGGCATACGCAGTATTTT. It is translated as CASRGHTQYF.